These 18 T cell receptor beta chains came from one sample sequenced in a study of blood T cell repertoires in COVID-19. TCRdb's table, derived via immunoSEQ multiplex PCR, lists solely in-frame clones and lacks some. Among about 220,000 clones listed, approximately 80% were seen once. The sample consisted of peripheral blood. The receptors here all came from a man aged 50 to 59 with active or convalescent COVID-19.

This chain links TRBV27 with TRBJ1-5, with a possible D match to TRBD1 (6 bases). Germline CDR1 is MNHEY and CDR2 is SMNVEV (reference sequence). V shed 2 bases and J shed 4 bases, with 9 bases lying between them. The CDR3 length is 14 residues. This chain's CDR3 is CASSLVQGNQPQHF. The CDR3 DNA is TGTGCCAGCAGTTTAGTACAGGGAAATCAGCCCCAGCATTTT.

This chain links TRBV5-1 with TRBJ1-1, with no clear D. The germline gives CDR1 SGHRS, CDR2 YFSETQ. V dropped 7 bases and J dropped 4 bases, with 14 bases sitting between them. The CDR3 has 13 amino acids. The DNA for the CDR3 is TGCGCCAGCCACTCAGAGCTAGGCACTGAAGCTTTCTTT. Amino acid sequence: CASHSELGTEAFF.

This clone was counted once. The V gene is TRBV10-3, the J gene TRBJ1-2, with D possibly being TRBD1 (5 bases). This CDR3 has 16 residues. Trimming stripped 3 bases from V and 6 bases from J, with 20 bases between. CDR1 is ENHRY, CDR2 SYGVKD, per germline. CDR3 bases: TGTGCCATCAGTGAAAGGAGGGTCAGGGCGGGTGATGGCTACACCTTC. Its protein product is CAISERRVRAGDGYTF.

This chain links TRBV4-3 with TRBJ1-1; no reliable D call. CDR1 is LGHNA and CDR2 is YSLEER in the germline V gene. V shed 4 bases and J shed 1 base, with 13 bases lying between them. The length of the CDR3 is 15 residues. CDR3 residues: CASSPLGRSNTEAFF. The CDR3 DNA sequence: TGCGCCAGCAGCCCCCTGGGCAGGTCGAACACTGAAGCTTTCTTT.

The chain is built from TRBV6-5 and TRBJ2-3; 8 nucleotides line up with TRBD2. V was pared by 6 bases and J by 1 base, with 6 bases of the junction left unmatched. This CDR3 is built from 15 residues. Germline V gives CDR1 MNHEY, CDR2 SVGAGI. The CDR3 loop reads CASSTTSGGTDTQYF. The CDR3 nucleotides are TGTGCCAGCAGCACTACTAGCGGAGGCACAGATACGCAGTATTTT.

CDR3 sequence: CSASRARQAYYEQYF. CDR3 DNA sequence: TGCAGTGCTAGTCGAGCGCGACAGGCGTACTACGAGCAGTACTTC. The chain carries TRBV20-1 and TRBJ2-7, with D perhaps TRBD1 (6 bases). The CDR3 covers 15 residues. Germline V gene lookup returns CDR1 DFQATT and CDR2 SNEGSKA (reference sequence). Trimming stripped 3 bases from V and 3 bases from J, with 18 bases between.

In its sample, this clone was seen once. The chain links TRBV6-2 or TRBV6-3 to TRBJ1-3; no clear D gene. Trimming pared 5 bases from V and 0 bases from J, leaving 8 bases between. The V gene's germline CDR1 is MNHEY and CDR2 SVGEGT. The CDR3 spans 14 residues. CDR3 nucleotides: TGTGCCAGCAGTCCCTCCTTCTCTGGAAACACCATATATTTT. It encodes CASSPSFSGNTIYF.

The V call is TRBV28, the J call TRBJ2-2; tentatively, D is TRBD2 (5 bases). Looked up from germline, CDR1 is MDHEN and CDR2 is SYDVKM. Trimming cost V 7 bases and J 2 bases, with 14 bases left between them. The CDR3 is 15 amino acids. CDR3 nucleotide sequence: TGTGCCAGCACCCGGGGATTCAGCAACACCGGGGAGCTGTTTTTT. Its translation is CASTRGFSNTGELFF.

This rearrangement joins TRBV11-2 to TRBJ1-4, with no clear D. CDR3 size: 17 residues. The germline V gene encodes CDR1 SGHAT and CDR2 FQNNGV. Trimming shortened V by 1 base and J by 7 bases, and 19 bases separated the two germline ends. The DNA for the CDR3 is TGTGCCAGCAGCTTAGCCCCGGGTAAAGGGCGGGGTGAAAAACTGTTTTTT. Protein: CASSLAPGKGRGEKLFF.

The chain employs TRBV6-2 or TRBV6-3 and TRBJ1-2, with D possibly TRBD1 on 6 matching bases. V lost 2 bases and J 4 bases, leaving 14 bases between the germline ends. Germline values: CDR1 MNHEY, CDR2 SVGEGT. CDR3 length: 15 residues. DNA for the CDR3: TGTGCCAGCAGTTACCCGGACAGCGTGATCTATGGCTACACCTTC. It translates to CASSYPDSVIYGYTF.

The V and J genes are TRBV5-1 and TRBJ2-3; 12 bases line up with TRBD1. Germline CDR1 and CDR2: SGHRS and YFSETQ. The CDR3 runs 17 residues. Losses at the gene ends were 1 base for V and 6 bases for J; bases not matched to a gene: 9. The CDR3 region is CASSLHPGQGAGDTQYF. The CDR3 DNA is TGCGCCAGCAGCTTGCACCCGGGACAGGGGGCTGGGGATACGCAGTATTTT. Variable domain in full (rest from reference TRBV5-1 and TRBJ2-3): KAGVTQTPRYLIKTRGQQVTLSCSPISGHRSVSWYQQTPGQGLQFLFEYFSETQRNKGNFPGRFSGRQFSNSRSEMNVSTLELGDSALYLCASSLHPGQGAGDTQYFGPGTRLTVL.

V gene TRBV3-1 (or the pseudogene TRBV3-2) combines with J gene TRBJ1-1; a weak D match, TRBD1 (6 bases). This CDR3 contains 16 residues. V lost 1 base, J lost 1 base, and 13 bases lay in between. CDR1 and CDR2 (germline): LGHDT, YNNKEL (reference sequence). The CDR3 is CASSQAMGQQNTEAFF. For the CDR3, the DNA is TGTGCCAGCAGCCAAGCAATGGGACAACAGAACACTGAAGCTTTCTTT.

V and J are TRBV5-6 and TRBJ1-5; no reliable D call. The germline V gene has CDR1 SGHDT and CDR2 YYEEEE. With 3 bases removed from V and 0 bases from J, the gap between germline ends came to 7 bases. This CDR3 comprises 14 residues. CDR3 sequence reads: CASSSRYSNQPQHF. CDR3 DNA sequence: TGTGCCAGCAGCTCACGGTATAGCAATCAGCCCCAGCATTTT.

This rearrangement joins TRBV11-2 to TRBJ2-3; a weak D match, TRBD2 (5 bases). Germline-derived CDR1 and CDR2 are SGHAT and FQNNGV. CDR3 length: 15 residues. V lost 4 bases to trimming and J lost 1 base, with 12 bases between them. The chain's CDR3 is CASSSPPGGTDTQYF. The CDR3 DNA reads TGTGCCAGCAGCTCCCCCCCCGGGGGCACAGATACGCAGTATTTT. The whole variable domain, filled in from reference TRBV11-2 and TRBJ2-3, reads EAGVAQSPRYKIIEKRQSVAFWCNPISGHATLYWYQQILGQGPKLLIQFQNNGVVDDSQLPKDRFSAERLKGVDSTLKIQPAKLEDSAVYLCASSSPPGGTDTQYFGPGTRLTVL.

V is TRBV7-2 and J is TRBJ1-2; 8 nucleotides line up with TRBD1. With V trimmed by 5 bases and J by 2 bases, 4 bases remained unmatched. The CDR3 is 14 residues long. Germline CDR1 and CDR2: SGHTA and FQGNSA. In DNA, the CDR3 is TGTGCCAGCAGCCCGAGGACAGGGAACTATGGCTACACCTTC. This sequence encodes CASSPRTGNYGYTF.

This chain links TRBV7-2 with TRBJ2-3; TRBD2 matches at 13 bases. Germline V gene data show CDR1 as SGHTA and CDR2 as FQGNSA. CDR3 size: 18 residues. V was pared by 2 bases and J by 8 bases, with 13 bases of the junction left unmatched. CDR3 nucleotides: TGTGCCAGCAGCTTACGGACTAGCGGGAGCTTGGTGGGAGGTACGCAGTATTTT. Translation gives CASSLRTSGSLVGGTQYF. The full variable domain, with the rest looked up from reference TRBV7-2 and TRBJ2-3, is GAGVSQSPSNKVTEKGKDVELRCDPISGHTALYWYRQSLGQGLEFLIYFQGNSAPDKSGLPSDRFSAERTGGSVSTLTIQRTQQEDSAVYLCASSLRTSGSLVGGTQYFGPGTRLTVL.

This chain links TRBV2 with TRBJ2-7; tentative D call: TRBD2 (6 bases). The CDR3 sequence is 16 residues long. Trimming left V 2 bases short and J 0 bases short, with 14 bases between. Germline loops: CDR1 SNHLY, CDR2 FYNNEI. The CDR3 region has the DNA TGTGCCAGCAGTGAAAGGGAGGAAGTGGACTCCTACGAGCAGTACTTC. Translation gives CASSEREEVDSYEQYF.

The CDR3, as DNA: TGTGCCAGCAGGTCAAGGGGGTACGATACGCAGTATTTT. Translation: CASRSRGYDTQYF. V gene TRBV13 combines with J gene TRBJ2-3; D is possibly TRBD1 (6 bases). V lost 6 bases and J 6 bases, leaving 13 bases between the germline ends. The CDR3 has 13 residues. Per the germline V gene, CDR1 is PRHDT and CDR2 is FYEKMQ (reference sequence).